Listed below are T cell receptor beta chains from one sample, sequenced in a study of cytomegalovirus exposure and HLA in healthy donors. TCRdb's table, derived via immunoSEQ multiplex PCR, lists solely in-frame clones and lacks some. Of 200,000 to 250,000 clones in the sample, approximately 70% were seen once. Sequencing was performed on PBMCs. These receptors all come from a man aged 40-49 years in good health and CMV-seropositive. Each CDR3 is given with its conserved first and last residue. The D gene is left open where the match is weak. Part of the rows lack a size; the others show once, few, many or a class for expanded clones.

clone_size,j_call,d_call,v_call,cdr3_aa,cdr3_nt
-,TRBJ2-7,-,TRBV19,CASTPRALSGDTSEQYF,TGTGCCAGTACCCCCCGGGCTTTGTCCGGGGACACAAGCGAGCAGTACTTC
-,TRBJ2-2,-,TRBV6-5,CASRAAGVAGELFF,TGTGCCAGCAGGGCGGCAGGGGTGGCCGGGGAGCTGTTTTTT
-,TRBJ1-6,TRBD1,TRBV19,CASSTGAPNSPLHF,TGTGCCAGTAGCACAGGGGCACCCAATTCACCCCTCCACTTT
-,TRBJ1-1,TRBD1,TRBV6-5,CASSPPGQGPEAFF,TGTGCCAGCAGTCCCCCGGGACAGGGCCCTGAAGCTTTCTTT
-,TRBJ2-5,-,TRBV7-2,CASSLGAGTQYF,TGTGCCAGCAGCTTAGGAGCGGGGACCCAGTACTTC
-,TRBJ2-3,TRBD2,TRBV7-2,CASSLNPGGIPTDTQYF,TGTGCCAGCAGCTTAAACCCGGGGGGAATCCCCACAGATACGCAGTATTTT
-,TRBJ1-4,-,TRBV5-1,CASSLVSGYKNEKLFF,TGCGCCAGCAGCTTGGTCTCGGGGTATAAAAATGAAAAACTGTTTTTT
once,TRBJ2-3,TRBD2,TRBV28,CASSLSSFSGGASPDTQYF,TGTGCCAGCAGTTTAAGTAGTTTCAGCGGGGGGGCTAGCCCAGATACGCAGTATTTT
-,TRBJ2-5,-,TRBV13,CASSLARTAEETQYF,TGTGCCAGCAGCTTAGCCCGGACAGCTGAAGAGACCCAGTACTTC
once,TRBJ2-3,-,TRBV11-2,CASSSYGKKDTQYF,TGTGCCAGCAGCTCGTACGGGAAAAAAGATACGCAGTATTTT